This T cell receptor (beta chain) was retrieved from a study of T cell repertoires in cytomegalovirus infection. Findings and caveats of the study: HLA-C-restricted CMV clonotypes gave the most frequent clonotype in two of eight donors.

As concerns this clonotype: Its specificity is not known. A much more abundant neighbour one base away suggests this may be a read error.

TCRdb called the reads again in MiXCR, with one record for every CDR3 protein. The sample records some 270,000 distinct CDR3 sequences, approximately 15% being singletons. This CDR3 comprises 18 residues. Germline V gene sequence: CDR1 SGHTA, CDR2 FQGNSA. V usage is TRBV7-2 and J usage is TRBJ1-5; D is unresolved. Sequenced input: CD8+ T cells from PBMCs. The TCR originated in a human donor in good health (CMV status not recorded). Some clones in this sample may be carry-over from other donors' samples. The DNA for the CDR3 is TGTGACAGCAGCTTAGTGGAGGGCCGGAGGGTCGGCCTTGGGCCCCAGCATTTT. Encoded protein: CDSSLVEGRRVGLGPQHF.